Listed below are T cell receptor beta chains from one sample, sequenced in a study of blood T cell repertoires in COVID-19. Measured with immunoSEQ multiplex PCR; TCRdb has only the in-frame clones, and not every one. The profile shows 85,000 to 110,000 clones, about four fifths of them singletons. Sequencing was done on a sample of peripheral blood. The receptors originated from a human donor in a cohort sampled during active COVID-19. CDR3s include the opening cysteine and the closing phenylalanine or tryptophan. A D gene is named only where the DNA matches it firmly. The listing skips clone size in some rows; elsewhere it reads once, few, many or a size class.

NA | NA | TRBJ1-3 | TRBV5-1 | CASSLDNSGNTIYF | TGCGCCAGCAGCTTGGACAACTCTGGAAACACCATATATTTT
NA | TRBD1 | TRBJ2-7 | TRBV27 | CASSPGQGDEQYF | TGTGCCAGCAGTCCCGGACAGGGGGACGAGCAGTACTTC
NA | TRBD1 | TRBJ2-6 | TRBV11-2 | CASSKAGTGGLGGANVLTF | TGTGCCAGCAGCAAAGCCGGGACAGGGGGCTTAGGTGGGGCCAACGTCCTGACTTTC
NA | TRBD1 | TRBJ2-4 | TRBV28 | CASSPPGQGAFKNIQYF | TGTGCCAGCAGTCCCCCAGGGCAGGGGGCGTTCAAAAACATTCAGTACTTC
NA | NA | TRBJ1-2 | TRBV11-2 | CASSLDLGGQTYYTF | TGTGCCAGCAGCTTAGATCTAGGCGGACAGACCTACTACACCTTC
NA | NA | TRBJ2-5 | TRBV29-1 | CSVEEQQETQYF | TGCAGCGTTGAGGAGCAGCAAGAGACCCAGTACTTC
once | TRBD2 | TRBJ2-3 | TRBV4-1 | CASSQEQRGTNTDTQYF | TGCGCCAGCAGCCAAGAACAGCGGGGGACAAACACAGATACGCAGTATTTT
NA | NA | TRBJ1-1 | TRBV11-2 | CASSLVWSGAFF | TGTGCCAGCAGCTTAGTTTGGTCCGGAGCTTTCTTT
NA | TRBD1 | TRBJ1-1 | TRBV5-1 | CASRTGQVVGTEAFF | TGCGCCAGCAGAACCGGACAGGTTGTTGGCACTGAAGCTTTCTTT
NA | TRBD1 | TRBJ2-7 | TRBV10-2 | CASSGTGLTYEQYF | TGCGCCAGCAGTGGGACAGGTTTGACGTACGAGCAGTACTTC
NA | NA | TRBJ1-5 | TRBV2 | CASSEASTGIQPQHF | TGTGCCAGCAGTGAAGCGTCAACAGGGATCCAGCCCCAGCATTTT
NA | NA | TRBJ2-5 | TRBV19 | CASSSSSGSQETQYF | TGTGCCAGTAGTTCCTCATCCGGGTCGCAAGAGACCCAGTACTTC
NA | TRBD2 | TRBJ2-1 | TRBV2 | CAESGGNEQFF | TGTGCCGAGAGCGGGGGCAATGAGCAGTTCTTC
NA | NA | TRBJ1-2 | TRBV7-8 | CASRGGGRSYGYTF | TGTGCCAGCAGGGGAGGGGGGCGCTCCTATGGCTACACCTTC
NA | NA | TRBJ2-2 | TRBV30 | CAWSDIVLNTGELFF | TGTGCCTGGAGTGATATCGTACTGAACACCGGGGAGCTGTTTTTT
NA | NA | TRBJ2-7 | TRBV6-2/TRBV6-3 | CASSYRDTRHGEQYF | TGTGCCAGCAGTTACCGGGACACCAGACATGGGGAGCAGTACTTC
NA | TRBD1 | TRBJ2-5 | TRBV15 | CATTSLGQGRETQYF | TGTGCCACCACTTCTTTAGGACAGGGTCGTGAGACCCAGTACTTC
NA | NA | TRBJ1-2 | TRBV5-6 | CASSLDIANYGYTF | TGTGCCAGCAGCCTGGACATAGCCAACTATGGCTACACCTTC
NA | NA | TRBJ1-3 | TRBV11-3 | CASSVITGSGNTIYF | TGTGCCAGCAGCGTCATTACTGGCTCTGGAAACACCATATATTTT
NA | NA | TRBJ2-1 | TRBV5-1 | CASGSNEGDTFF | TGCGCCAGCGGGTCCAACGAAGGGGATACGTTCTTC
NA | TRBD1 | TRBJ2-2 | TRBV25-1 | CASQNPGQGPTGELFF | TGTGCCAGCCAAAATCCTGGACAGGGACCCACCGGGGAGCTGTTTTTT
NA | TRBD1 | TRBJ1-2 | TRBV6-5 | CASDKEQGIVGYTF | TGTGCCAGCGATAAGGAACAGGGGATAGTGGGCTACACCTTC
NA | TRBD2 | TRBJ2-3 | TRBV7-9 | CASSPKYRLAGNTDTQYF | TGTGCCAGCAGCCCAAAGTATCGACTAGCGGGGAACACAGATACGCAGTATTTT
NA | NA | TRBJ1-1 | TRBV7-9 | CASSLREGNTEAFF | TGTGCCAGCAGCTTAAGGGAGGGGAACACTGAAGCTTTCTTT
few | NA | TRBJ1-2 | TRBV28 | CASGSYRGYTF | TGTGCCAGCGGAAGTTACAGGGGCTACACCTTC
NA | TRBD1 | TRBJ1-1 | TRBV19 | CASTIGQGGVPEAFF | TGTGCCAGTACCATAGGACAGGGGGGAGTCCCTGAAGCTTTCTTT
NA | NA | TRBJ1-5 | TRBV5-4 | CASSLDRSNQPQHF | TGTGCCAGCAGCTTGGACCGGAGCAATCAGCCCCAGCATTTT
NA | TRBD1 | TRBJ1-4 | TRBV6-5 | CASRSGQREKLFF | TGTGCCAGCAGATCGGGACAGCGTGAAAAACTGTTTTTT
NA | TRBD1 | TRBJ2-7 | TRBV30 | CAWSGDRGPYEQYF | TGTGCCTGGAGTGGGGATAGGGGGCCATACGAGCAGTACTTC
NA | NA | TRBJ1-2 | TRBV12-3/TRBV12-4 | CASSLQGNYGYTF | TGTGCCAGCAGTTTGCAGGGTAACTATGGCTACACCTTC
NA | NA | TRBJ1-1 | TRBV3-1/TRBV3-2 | CASSQTGLEAFF | TGTGCCAGCAGCCAGACAGGACTTGAAGCTTTCTTT
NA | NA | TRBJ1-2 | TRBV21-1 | CASSKVRPLGYGYTF | TGTGCCAGCAGCAAAGTTCGACCCCTAGGCTATGGCTACACCTTC
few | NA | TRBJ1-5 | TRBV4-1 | CASSQDLERPQHF | TGCGCCAGCAGCCAAGATTTGGAGAGACCCCAGCATTTT
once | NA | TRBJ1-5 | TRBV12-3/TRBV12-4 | CASSPGANQPQHF | TGTGCCAGCAGTCCAGGGGCAAATCAGCCCCAGCATTTT
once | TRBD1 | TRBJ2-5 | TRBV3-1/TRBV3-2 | CASSSITGTGGGTQYF | TGTGCCAGCAGCTCTATCACCGGGACAGGGGGGGGGACCCAGTACTTC
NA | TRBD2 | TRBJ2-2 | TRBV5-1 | CASSGPLAGVNTGELFF | TGCGCCAGCAGCGGCCCCCTAGCGGGGGTTAACACCGGGGAGCTGTTTTTT
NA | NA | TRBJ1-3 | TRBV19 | CASSPRRSSGNTIYF | TGTGCCAGTAGTCCCCGCCGGTCCTCTGGAAACACCATATATTTT
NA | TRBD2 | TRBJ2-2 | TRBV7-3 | CASSLRASGGTGELFF | TGTGCCAGCAGCTTAAGGGCTAGCGGGGGGACCGGGGAGCTGTTTTTT
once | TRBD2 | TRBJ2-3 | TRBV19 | CASSITAGGLQDTQYF | TGTGCCAGTAGTATAACGGCGGGGGGGCTCCAGGATACGCAGTATTTT
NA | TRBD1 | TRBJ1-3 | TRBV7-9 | CASSPTGAGNTIYF | TGTGCCAGCAGCCCAACAGGGGCTGGAAACACCATATATTTT
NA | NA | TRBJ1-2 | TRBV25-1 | CASSEPTENYGYTF | TGTGCCAGCAGTGAACCCACAGAGAACTATGGCTACACCTTC
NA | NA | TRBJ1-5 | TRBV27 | CASSLTSEVQPQHF | TGTGCCAGCAGTTTAACCTCAGAGGTTCAGCCCCAGCATTTT
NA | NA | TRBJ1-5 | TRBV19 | CASKVGGLGGQPQHF | TGTGCCAGTAAAGTAGGAGGGCTCGGGGGGCAGCCCCAGCATTTT
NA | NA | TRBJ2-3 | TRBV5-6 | CASSQAGTQYF | TGTGCCAGCAGCCAGGCGGGCACGCAGTATTTT
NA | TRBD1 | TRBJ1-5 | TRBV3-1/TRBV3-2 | CASSQDYRGHQHF | TGTGCCAGCAGCCAAGACTACAGGGGTCACCAGCATTTT
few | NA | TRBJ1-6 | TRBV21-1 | CASSKQGSDSPLHF | TGTGCCAGCAGCAAACAGGGGTCTGATTCACCCCTCCACTTT
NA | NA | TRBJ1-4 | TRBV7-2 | CASSSPGPTNEKLFF | TGTGCCAGCAGCTCCCCAGGGCCTACTAATGAAAAACTGTTTTTT
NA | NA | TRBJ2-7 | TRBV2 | CASSEARSASGEQYF | TGTGCCAGCAGTGAAGCCCGTTCCGCGAGTGGCGAGCAGTACTTC
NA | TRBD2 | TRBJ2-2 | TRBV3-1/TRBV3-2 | CASSQFRTSSHTGELFF | TGTGCCAGCAGCCAATTCAGGACTAGCTCCCACACCGGGGAGCTGTTTTTT
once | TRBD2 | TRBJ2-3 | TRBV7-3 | CASSLISGGAHTQYF | TGTGCCAGCAGCTTAATAAGCGGGGGGGCGCATACGCAGTATTTT
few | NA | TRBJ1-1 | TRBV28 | CASSLDSGAFF | TGTGCCAGCAGCCTGGACAGTGGCGCTTTCTTT
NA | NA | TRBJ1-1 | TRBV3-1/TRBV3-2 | CASSHLLSRMNTEAFF | TGTGCCAGCAGCCACCTACTCTCGCGGATGAACACTGAAGCTTTCTTT
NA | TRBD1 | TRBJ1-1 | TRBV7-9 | CASSLGQGAEAFF | TGTGCCAGCAGCTTAGGACAGGGGGCTGAAGCTTTCTTT